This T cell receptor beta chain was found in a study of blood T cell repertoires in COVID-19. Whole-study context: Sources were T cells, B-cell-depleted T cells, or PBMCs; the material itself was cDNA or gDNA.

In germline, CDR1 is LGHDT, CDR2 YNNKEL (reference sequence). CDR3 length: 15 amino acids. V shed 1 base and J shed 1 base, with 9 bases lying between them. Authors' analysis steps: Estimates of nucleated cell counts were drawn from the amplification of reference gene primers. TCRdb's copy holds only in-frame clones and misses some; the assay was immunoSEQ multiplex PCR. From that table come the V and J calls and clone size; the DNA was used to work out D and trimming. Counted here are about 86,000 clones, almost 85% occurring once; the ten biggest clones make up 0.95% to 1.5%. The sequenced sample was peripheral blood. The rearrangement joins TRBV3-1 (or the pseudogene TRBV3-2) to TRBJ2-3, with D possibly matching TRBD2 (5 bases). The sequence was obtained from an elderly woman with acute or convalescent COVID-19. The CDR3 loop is CASSQVAGGTDTQYF. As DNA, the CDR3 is TGTGCCAGCAGCCAAGTGGCCGGGGGCACAGATACGCAGTATTTT.